The 27 T cell receptor beta chains reported below all come from one sample, sequenced in a study of Ad26.COV2.S vaccination and SARS-CoV-2 variants. The treatment here: around 19 received Ad26.COV2.S at low or high dose, single or two shots; about five received placebo; per-sample allocation not given. The investigators took samples on day 63 after the first vaccine or placebo injection. This table comes from immunoSEQ multiplex PCR, and its TCRdb copy is limited to in-frame clones, with some not included. Of hundreds of thousands of clones listed, approximately 90% are singletons. Sequencing was performed on peripheral blood, taken in a trial of Ad26.COV2.S vaccine versus placebo. These receptors came from a person aged 18-65 years who received the Ad26.COV2.S COVID-19 vaccine or a placebo.

The genes are TRBV28 and TRBJ2-3; 7 nucleotides align to TRBD2. Losses at the gene ends were 5 bases for V and 3 bases for J; bases not matched to a gene: 8. The CDR3 has 15 amino acids. The V gene's germline CDR1 is MDHEN and CDR2 SYDVKM. Written as DNA, the CDR3 is TGTGCCAGCAGTAAGCGGACTAGTTTTACAGATACGCAGTATTTT. This gives the protein CASSKRTSFTDTQYF.

The chain has TRBV6-2 or TRBV6-3 and TRBJ2-6; D not certain. The CDR3 length is 17 residues. V lost 6 bases to trimming and J lost 1 base, with 16 bases between them. CDR1 and CDR2 (germline): MNHEY, SVGEGT. The CDR3 coding sequence is TGTGCCAGCAGCCTAGGATGGGGAAAATCTGGGGCCAACGTCCTGACTTTC. It is translated as CASSLGWGKSGANVLTF.

V is TRBV6-5 and J is TRBJ2-2; possible D gene TRBD1, 6 bases. Looked up from germline, CDR1 is MNHEY and CDR2 is SVGAGI. V lost 5 bases, J lost 4 bases, and 14 bases lay in between. The CDR3 has 15 amino acids. CDR3 loop: CASSPSGVGTGELFF. CDR3 coding DNA: TGTGCCAGCAGTCCTTCAGGGGTTGGCACCGGGGAGCTGTTTTTT.

The rearrangement joins TRBV7-2 to TRBJ1-1; D may be TRBD1 (5 bases). Germline V CDR1 and CDR2: SGHTA, FQGNSA. The ends were cut back, 1 base at V and 4 bases at J, with 10 bases in the middle. This CDR3 is built from 14 residues. The CDR3 DNA reads as TGTGCCAGCAGCTTAGGGGGGATTCGCACTGAAGCTTTCTTT. Translating gives CASSLGGIRTEAFF.

The chain combines TRBV4-3 with TRBJ1-3, with 7 bases fitting TRBD1. The CDR3 is 15 residues long. J lost 4 bases, V lost 2 bases, and 5 bases had no gene match. CDR1 is LGHNA and CDR2 is YSLEER in the germline V gene. DNA of the CDR3: TGCGCCAGCAGCCAATTGACAGGGCGAGGAAACACCATATATTTT. Translation gives CASSQLTGRGNTIYF.

The chain combines TRBV18 with TRBJ1-3, with D tentatively TRBD1 (6 bases). This CDR3 is built from 16 residues. Germline CDR1 reads KGHSH; CDR2 reads LQKENI. The ends were cut back, 2 bases at V and 2 bases at J, with 13 bases in the middle. The CDR3, as DNA: TGTGCCAGCTCACCAGGACGGAACAGGGCTGGAAACACCATATATTTT. This gives the protein CASSPGRNRAGNTIYF.

The rearrangement uses TRBV6-2 or TRBV6-3 and TRBJ1-5, with 9 nucleotides matching TRBD1. Germline-derived CDR1 and CDR2 are MNHEY and SVGEGT. V lost 0 bases and J lost 3; bases outside the gene matches: 6. The CDR3 is made up of 17 amino acids. The CDR3 DNA reads as TGTGCCAGCAGTTACTCGACGGGACAGGGACACAATCAGCCCCAGCATTTT. It encodes CASSYSTGQGHNQPQHF.

The chain uses TRBV7-2 and TRBJ2-3, with D uncertain. The length of the CDR3 is 15 residues. V was cut by 4 bases and J by 1 base, with 12 bases left in between. CDR1 and CDR2 (germline): SGHTA, FQGNSA. CDR3 nucleotide sequence: TGTGCCAGCAGCTCCGGTCCCCCGGGCACAGATACGCAGTATTTT. Translated, it gives CASSSGPPGTDTQYF.

The chain recombines TRBV30 with TRBJ2-3, with 9 bases that match TRBD1. CDR3 length: 14 residues. CDR1 is GTSNPN, CDR2 SVGIG, per germline (reference sequence). J gave up 4 bases and V 1 base, and 3 bases lay outside the gene matches. In nucleotides, the CDR3 is TGTGCCTGGAGTGAGGGACAGGGACCAGATACGCAGTATTTT. Encoded protein: CAWSEGQGPDTQYF.

The chain couples TRBV25-1 to TRBJ1-1; TRBD1 might be the D (5 bases). CDR1 MGHDK and CDR2 SYGVNS come from the germline V gene. The CDR3 runs to 13 residues. The ends were cut back, 10 bases at V and 3 bases at J, with 15 bases in the middle. The CDR3 region has the DNA TGTGCCACCAGAGGGGTGGGGGACACTGAAGCTTTCTTT. Residues: CATRGVGDTEAFF.

The chain joins TRBV6-5 to TRBJ2-1; no reliable D call. Trimming left V 2 bases short and J 9 bases short, with 14 bases between. This CDR3 spans 14 amino acids. Germline CDR1 reads MNHEY; CDR2 reads SVGAGI. CDR3 residues: CASSYDPKIGEQFF. In DNA, the CDR3 is TGTGCCAGCAGTTACGACCCTAAAATAGGTGAGCAGTTCTTC.

J is TRBJ2-1 and V is TRBV7-9; TRBD2 might be the D (6 bases). CDR1 is SEHNR and CDR2 is FQNEAQ in the germline V gene (reference sequence). V was pared by 7 bases and J by 6 bases, with 19 bases between. The CDR3 contains 15 residues. CDR3 sequence: CASTWGESGGNEQFF. The CDR3 DNA is TGTGCCAGCACCTGGGGGGAGTCCGGGGGCAATGAGCAGTTCTTC.

In regard to this clone: Other DNA sequences in the same sample also yield this CDR3. The CDR3 DNA sequence: TGTGCCAGCAGCCGACGCACAGGGAGCACAGATACGCAGTATTTT. It is translated as CASSRRTGSTDTQYF. The chain is built from TRBV11-3 and TRBJ2-3, with D perhaps matching TRBD1 (6 bases). This CDR3 spans 15 amino acids. Germline V gives CDR1 SGHNT, CDR2 YENEEA. V was trimmed by 5 bases and J by 0 bases, leaving 12 bases between them.

The rearrangement joins TRBV6-5 to TRBJ2-5; 7 nucleotides agree with TRBD1. From germline, CDR1 is MNHEY and CDR2 SVGAGI. CDR3 length: 14 residues. V lost 7 bases to trimming and J lost 5 bases; unmatched junction nucleotides: 10. The CDR3 bases are TGTGCCAGCACCGATGATACAGGGGTGGAGACCCAGTACTTC. Amino acids: CASTDDTGVETQYF.

This clone was observed once. This rearrangement joins TRBV7-9 to TRBJ1-2; D not certain. Trimming took off 5 bases at V and 8 bases at J, with 12 bases between the two ends. CDR1 and CDR2 from the germline V gene are SEHNR and FQNEAQ (reference sequence). This CDR3 spans 12 amino acids. The CDR3 sequence: CASSVGSWGYTF. The CDR3 DNA sequence: TGTGCCAGCAGCGTTGGGAGTTGGGGCTACACCTTC.

The chain recombines TRBV7-9 with TRBJ2-3, with D possibly TRBD2 on 6 matching bases. The CDR3 runs to 14 residues. From germline, CDR1 is SEHNR and CDR2 FQNEAQ (reference sequence). Trimming shortened V by 6 bases and J by 4 bases, and 14 bases separated the two germline ends. This CDR3 is CASSSSGGADTQYF. The CDR3 bases are TGTGCCAGCAGTAGTAGCGGAGGGGCAGATACGCAGTATTTT.

The rearrangement links TRBV18 to TRBJ2-1, with 8 nucleotides matching TRBD2. Germline values: CDR1 KGHSH, CDR2 LQKENI. Losses at the gene ends were 3 bases for V and 7 bases for J; bases not matched to a gene: 8. This CDR3 has 15 residues. As DNA, the CDR3 is TGTGCCAGCTCACCCGGTCTAGCGGGCGAAAATGAGCAGTTCTTC. Translated: CASSPGLAGENEQFF. Full variable domain (rest looked up from reference TRBV18 and TRBJ2-1): NAGVMQNPRHLVRRRGQEARLRCSPMKGHSHVYWYRQLPEEGLKFMVYLQKENIIDESGMPKERFSAEFPKEGPSILRIQQVVRGDSAAYFCASSPGLAGENEQFFGPGTRLTVL.

Of note for this clone: Other DNA variants within this sample encode the same CDR3. The V call is TRBV29-1, the J call TRBJ2-5; D is undetermined. Germline V gene data show CDR1 as SQVTM and CDR2 as ANQGSEA. V was clipped by 4 bases and J by 1 base, with 10 bases between them. This CDR3 is built from 13 residues. The CDR3 reads CSVGSETQETQYF. CDR3 sequence (DNA): TGCAGCGTTGGTTCGGAGACCCAAGAGACCCAGTACTTC.

This clone was observed once. The chain combines TRBV7-8 with TRBJ2-1, with D maybe TRBD2 (5 bases). Germline-derived CDR1 and CDR2 are SGHVS and FQNEAQ. V shed 4 bases and J shed 9 bases, with 19 bases lying between them. The CDR3 has 15 amino acids. The CDR3 sequence is CASSSDSEWRREQFF. DNA of the CDR3: TGTGCCAGCAGCTCGGACTCTGAATGGCGTCGTGAGCAGTTCTTC.

The chain combines TRBV2 with TRBJ2-2, with 11 nucleotides matching TRBD2. V trimming: 7 bases; J trimming: 5 bases; junction bases outside the gene matches: 15. The CDR3 runs 18 residues. Germline V gives CDR1 SNHLY, CDR2 FYNNEI. The chain's CDR3 is CASILQASGGPRTGELFF. The DNA for the CDR3 is TGTGCCAGCATCTTGCAGGCTAGCGGGGGGCCGAGAACCGGGGAGCTGTTTTTT.

CDR3 protein: CAWSPDRGYEQYF. CDR3 DNA sequence: TGTGCCTGGAGTCCTGACAGGGGATACGAGCAGTACTTC. This chain joins TRBV30 and TRBJ2-7; 8 bases match TRBD1. Germline CDR1 is GTSNPN and CDR2 is SVGIG (reference sequence). The J segment lost 4 bases and the V segment lost 2 bases, leaving 4 bases of the junction unmatched. The CDR3 runs 13 residues. The variable domain in full, completed from reference TRBV30 and TRBJ2-7, reads SQTIHQWPATLVQPVGSPLSLECTVEGTSNPNLYWYRQAAGRGLQLLFYSVGIGQISSEVPQNLSASRPQDRQFILSSKKLLLSDSGFYLCAWSPDRGYEQYFGPGTRLTVT.

The chain carries TRBV29-1 and TRBJ2-1, with 7 nucleotides matching TRBD2. V gave up 6 bases and J gave up 6 bases; unmatched junction bases: 11. CDR1 is SQVTM and CDR2 is ANQGSEA in the germline V gene. The CDR3 loop spans 14 amino acids. CDR3 DNA sequence: TGCAGCGTCGAAAAGTGGACTAGTGGCAATGAGCAGTTCTTC. Its translation: CSVEKWTSGNEQFF.

V and J are TRBV18 and TRBJ2-7, with no clear D. The V end was cut by 2 bases, the J end by 1 base, with 9 bases between. This CDR3 has 14 residues. Per germline, CDR1 KGHSH and CDR2 LQKENI. The CDR3 protein is CASSPSAGSYEQYF. DNA of the CDR3: TGTGCCAGCTCACCATCCGCAGGATCCTACGAGCAGTACTTC. Based on the CDR3 plus reference TRBV18 and TRBJ2-7, the full variable domain is NAGVMQNPRHLVRRRGQEARLRCSPMKGHSHVYWYRQLPEEGLKFMVYLQKENIIDESGMPKERFSAEFPKEGPSILRIQQVVRGDSAAYFCASSPSAGSYEQYFGPGTRLTVT.

CDR3 bases: TGTGCCAGCAGTTTACCCACAGGGATCATAGCCAAAAACATTCAGTACTTC. Translating gives CASSLPTGIIAKNIQYF. The chain carries TRBV28 and TRBJ2-4; the D gene is possibly TRBD1 (6 bases). CDR1 is MDHEN and CDR2 is SYDVKM in the germline V gene. This CDR3 spans 17 amino acids. Trimming cost V 2 bases and J 0 bases, with 14 bases left between them.

The rearrangement uses TRBV7-2 and TRBJ2-1; 10 nucleotides line up with TRBD1. Trimming took 5 bases from V and 6 from J; bases not matched to a gene: 7. CDR3 length: 15 amino acids. CDR1 and CDR2 from the germline V gene are SGHTA and FQGNSA. The CDR3 loop reads CASSTMGTGANEQFF. CDR3 in DNA: TGTGCCAGCAGCACCATGGGGACAGGGGCCAATGAGCAGTTCTTC.

The V gene is TRBV28, the J gene TRBJ2-7; 10 bases are shared with TRBD1. J lost 3 bases, V lost 5 bases, and 4 bases had no gene match. The CDR3 is 14 amino acids. In germline, CDR1 is MDHEN, CDR2 SYDVKM. CDR3 loop: CASSRTGGNYEQYF. The CDR3 nucleotides read TGTGCCAGCAGTAGGACAGGGGGGAACTACGAGCAGTACTTC.

This sequence joins TRBV7-9 and TRBJ1-5; D is unresolved. CDR3 length: 11 residues. CDR1 SEHNR and CDR2 FQNEAQ come from the germline V gene (reference sequence). Trimming pared 5 bases from V and 5 bases from J, leaving 4 bases between. CDR3 amino acids: CASSPHQPQHF. Written as DNA, the CDR3 is TGTGCCAGCAGCCCTCATCAGCCCCAGCATTTT.